This record looks at one T cell receptor (beta chain) sequence and its context. Its antigen is not known. Produced via immunoSEQ multiplex PCR; TCRdb's table is partial and in-frame only. This sample yields roughly 14,000 clones, of which 60% to 75% are seen a single time; roughly a tenth belongs to the top ten. Samples were taken several times over chemoradiotherapy. Germline V CDR1 and CDR2: MNHEY, SMNVEV (reference sequence). The V and J ends lost 3 bases and 1 base, in that order; junction bases with no gene match: 7. The CDR3 has 16 amino acids. The entry originates in a study of chemoradiotherapy in HPV16-positive cancers. Broader study findings: For HPV16-positive patients, expanding HPV-responsive T cells associated with longer recurrence-free survival. Candidate HPV-specific clones and E7-related TCR motifs grew in tumor during treatment.

The sequence came from a human donor with HPV-associated anogenital cancer. The chain carries TRBV27 and TRBJ1-1, with 8 bases identical to TRBD1. The sample here was taken from a patient who underwent chemoradiotherapy. The CDR3 protein is CASSLIPGQGNTEAFF. The CDR3 coding sequence is TGTGCCAGCAGTTTGATCCCCGGACAGGGGAACACTGAAGCTTTCTTT.